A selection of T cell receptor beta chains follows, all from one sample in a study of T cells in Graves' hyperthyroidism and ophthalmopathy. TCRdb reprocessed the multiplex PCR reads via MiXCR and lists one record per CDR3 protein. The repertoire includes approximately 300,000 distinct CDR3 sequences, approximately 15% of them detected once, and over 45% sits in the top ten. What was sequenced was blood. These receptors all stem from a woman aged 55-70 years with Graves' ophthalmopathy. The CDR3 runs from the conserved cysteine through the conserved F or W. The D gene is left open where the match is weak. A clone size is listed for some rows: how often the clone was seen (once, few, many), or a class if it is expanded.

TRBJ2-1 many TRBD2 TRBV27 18 TGTGCCAGCAGTCTCAGGACTAGCGGGAGTAGTTTTCGCAATGAGCAGTTCTTC CASSLRTSGSSFRNEQFF
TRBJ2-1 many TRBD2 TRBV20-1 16 TGCAGTGCTTTGACTAGCGGGAGGGCCCTTAATAATGAGCAGTTCTTC CSALTSGRALNNEQFF
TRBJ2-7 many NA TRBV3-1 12 TGTGCCAGCAGCCAAGATAGGAAGGAGCAGTACTTC CASSQDRKEQYF
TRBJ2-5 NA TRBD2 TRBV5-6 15 TGTGCCAGCGTCTTACGAGGACTAGCCCAAGAGACCCAGTACTTC CASVLRGLAQETQYF
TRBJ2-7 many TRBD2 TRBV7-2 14 TGTGCCAGCAGAGCTAGCGGGATCTCCTACGAGCAGTACTTC CASRASGISYEQYF
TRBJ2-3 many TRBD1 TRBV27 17 TGTGCCAGCTCGGGACAGGCCATTTGGGGTAGCACAGATACGCAGTATTTT CASSGQAIWGSTDTQYF
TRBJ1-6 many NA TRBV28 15 TGTGCCAGCCTTGTGGGGGGCGGTGGGAATTCACCCCTCCACTTT CASLVGGGGNSPLHF
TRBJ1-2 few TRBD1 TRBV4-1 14 TGCGCCAGCAGCCCCGGACAGGGGGCGAATGGCTACACCTTC CASSPGQGANGYTF
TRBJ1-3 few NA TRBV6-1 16 TGTGCCAGCAGTGTGGGCCCTCCAGGGTCTGGAAACACCATATATTTT CASSVGPPGSGNTIYF
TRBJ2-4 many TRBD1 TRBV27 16 TGTGCCAGCAGTGAACGATCCGGGACAGGGTCGGGCATTCAGTACTTC CASSERSGTGSGIQYF
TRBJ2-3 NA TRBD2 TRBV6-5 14 TGTGCCAGCAGTTACGCCGGGAGGGTGGATACGCAGTATTTT CASSYAGRVDTQYF
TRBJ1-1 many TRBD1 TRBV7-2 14 TGTGCCAGCAGCCCGGACAGGGGGCTAACTGAAGCTTTCTTT CASSPDRGLTEAFF
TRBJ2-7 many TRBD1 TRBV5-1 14 TGCGCCAGCAGCTCCGGGACAGGTGGCTACGAGCAGTACTTC CASSSGTGGYEQYF
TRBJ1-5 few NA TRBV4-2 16 TGTGCCAGCAGCCAAGAACATGACATTAGCAATCAGCCCCAGCATTTT CASSQEHDISNQPQHF
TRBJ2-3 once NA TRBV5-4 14 TGTGCCAGCAGCCACAGGTCTAGCACAGATACGCAGTATTTT CASSHRSSTDTQYF
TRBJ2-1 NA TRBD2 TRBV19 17 TGTGCCAGTAGTACCCAATCGACTAGCGGGCCCTACAATGAGCAGTTCTTC CASSTQSTSGPYNEQFF
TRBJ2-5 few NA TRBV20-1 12 TGCAGTGCTTTACAGGGAAGAGAGACCCAGTACTTC CSALQGRETQYF
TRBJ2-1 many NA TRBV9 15 TGTGCCAGCAGCCCCCCCCGGGTTCTTTACAATGAGCAGTTCTTC CASSPPRVLYNEQFF
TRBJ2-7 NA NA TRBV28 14 TGTGCCAGCAGGCCCGGGACCGGTCGATACGAGCAGTACTTC CASRPGTGRYEQYF
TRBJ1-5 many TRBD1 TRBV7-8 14 TGTGCCAGCAGTGACAGGGGGTTTCGGTGGCCCCAGCATTTT CASSDRGFRWPQHF
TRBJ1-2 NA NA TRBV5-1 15 TGCGCCAGCAGCTTGGGAGGGTTTCATAGCTATGGCTACACCTTC CASSLGGFHSYGYTF
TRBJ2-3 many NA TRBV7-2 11 TGTGCCAGCAGCGCGGGCGATACGCAGTATTTT CASSAGDTQYF
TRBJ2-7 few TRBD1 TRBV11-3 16 TGTGCCAGCAGCACCGGACAGGCACGATCCTCCGGCGAGCAGTACTTC CASSTGQARSSGEQYF
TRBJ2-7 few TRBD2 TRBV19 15 TGTGCCAGTAGAAAGCGGGAGGGCCTATCCTACGAGCAGTACTTC CASRKREGLSYEQYF
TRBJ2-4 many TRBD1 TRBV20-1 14 TGCAGTGCAGCGGGACAGGGAGTAGTAGGCATTCAGTACTTC CSAAGQGVVGIQYF
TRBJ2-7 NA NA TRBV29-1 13 TGCAGCGTTGCAGGGGGGATCTCCTACGAGCAGTACTTC CSVAGGISYEQYF
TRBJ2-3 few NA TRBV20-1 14 TGCAGTGCTAGAGACCCACGAGAAACGGATACGCAGTATTTT CSARDPRETDTQYF
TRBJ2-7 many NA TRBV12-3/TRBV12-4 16 TGTGCCAGCAGGAGGGGAAGAGGACGCGGTGGAGACGAGCAGTACTTC CASRRGRGRGGDEQYF
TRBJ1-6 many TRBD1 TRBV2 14 TGTGCCAGCAGTGAACAGGGGGGGACTTCACCCCTCCACTTT CASSEQGGTSPLHF
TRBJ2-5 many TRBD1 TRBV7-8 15 TGTGCCAGCAGCTCCGACAGGGGGGTGGGCGAGACCCAGTACTTC CASSSDRGVGETQYF
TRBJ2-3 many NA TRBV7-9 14 TGTGCCAGCAGCATCGGAACGGGTGGGGATACGCAGTATTTT CASSIGTGGDTQYF
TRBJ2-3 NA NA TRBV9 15 TGTGCCAGCAGCGTCGGTCGAAACCTGGGGGATACGCAGTATTTT CASSVGRNLGDTQYF
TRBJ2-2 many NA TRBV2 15 TGTGCCAGCAGTGAAAAGGGTAGCAACACCGGGGAGCTGTTTTTT CASSEKGSNTGELFF
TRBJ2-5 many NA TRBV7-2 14 TGTGCCAGCAGCTTCAATAAGGGGGTTGAGACCCAGTACTTC CASSFNKGVETQYF
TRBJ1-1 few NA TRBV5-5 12 TGTGCCAGCAGCTTTACGGGCAAAGAAGCTTTCTTT CASSFTGKEAFF
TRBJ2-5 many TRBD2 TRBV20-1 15 TGCAGTGCAGACAAACTAGCGGGGGGCCAAGAGACCCAGTACTTC CSADKLAGGQETQYF
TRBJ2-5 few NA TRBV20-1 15 TGCAGTGCTAGAGCTACGACCCCGGTTTATGAGACCCAGTACTTC CSARATTPVYETQYF
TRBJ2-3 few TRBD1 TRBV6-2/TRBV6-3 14 TGTGCCAGCAGGGACAGGGGGAACCCTATAACGCAGTATTTT CASRDRGNPITQYF